This T cell receptor beta chain was recovered during a study of cytomegalovirus exposure and HLA in healthy donors. In the study overall: One earlier analysis, a look at about 179 million T cells, found some 120 million unique TCR beta sequences.

The PCR was carried out with 60 Vbeta primers and 13 Jbeta primers. The data were produced by immunoSEQ multiplex PCR, yet TCRdb's version contains in-frame clones alone and is incomplete. This listing includes approximately 70,000 clones. Study-wide points: There were reportedly fewer N-insertions in an Asian-associated ancestry cluster than the roughly 700-donor mean, in a later analysis. CMV serostatus stood as the only immune exposure information on hand.

Unrecorded immune exposures were likely, despite nominal health at sampling. As to this clone: Antigen unknown.

Material: PBMCs. The source of this sequence is a woman in her twenties or thirties in good health and CMV-seronegative.

CDR3 DNA sequence: TGTGCCAGCAGCCAAGAACGGGACTCTGGGGCCAACGTCCTGACTTTC. Amino acid sequence: CASSQERDSGANVLTF. This chain uses TRBV4-2 with TRBJ2-6; a weak D match, TRBD2 (5 bases). Trimming removed 0 bases from V and 0 bases from J, with 6 bases in between. The CDR3 runs to 16 residues. CDR1 and CDR2 from the germline V gene are LGHNA and YNFKEQ.